This TCR beta chain was captured by sequencing in a study of patients and donors after allogeneic stem cell transplantation (dated by TCRdb to the early 2020s). Libraries were constructed by RT-PCR. Instrument on record: NextSeq 550. The raw public data were reprocessed by TCRdb itself: fastp quality trimming at Q25, MiXCR clonotype calling, in-frame beta chains only. For every CDR3 protein sequence, its rows merge into one entry that carries the most common genes and DNA. This sample comprises about a million distinct CDR3 sequences, approximately 19% of them detected only once. The ten largest clones add up to 6% of the sample. The germline V gene (reference sequence) provides CDR1 LGHDT and CDR2 YNNKEL. Trimming takes 10 bases off V and 0 bases off J; junction bases not matched to a gene: 14. Its CDR3 holds 17 amino acids, cysteine through phenylalanine. Kept here is only the CDR3 DNA, which spans 51 bases and is read in frame from base 1.

This clonotype was seen only a few times. Its antigen is currently not known. Qualities for individual bases were not recorded, and no much larger clone is one base off. The specimen sequenced was blood, either unsorted or a sorted T cell fraction (not recorded which). This receptor was taken from a human donor who was either an allogeneic HSCT recipient or a stem cell or donor lymphocyte infusion donor (not recorded which). It is not recorded whose cells these are; they may come from a transplant donor. Recombination connected TRBV3-1 to TRBJ2-2; the central 7 bases match TRBD2. CDR3 protein: CATAFRATSSNTGELFF. In nucleotide form, the sequence is TGTGCCACCGCCTTCCGGGCGACTAGCTCGAACACCGGGGAGCTGTTTTTT.